This T cell receptor (beta chain) was profiled in a study of Graves' ophthalmopathy and Graves' hyperthyroidism. A word on this clonotype: Its target is not known.

The CDR3 is 14 residues long. Germline CDR1 is SQVTM and CDR2 is ANQGSEA. Trimming pared 8 bases from V and 0 bases from J, leaving 11 bases between. Study-level results: A majority of expanded thyroid clonotypes exceeding 0.001 frequency were likewise present in blood. Discrimination between ophthalmopathy and stable hyperthyroidism by a 13-signature model showed about 89% sensitivity and 75% to 84% specificity.

The study amplified TCR beta CDR3 regions using RNA transcripts. Amplification began with first-round RT-PCR using HTBI primers, then second-round multiplex PCR was performed. TCRdb re-called the multiplex PCR reads through MiXCR, storing one row per CDR3 protein. The data hold about 590,000 distinct CDR3 sequences, with less than 45% observed a single time. This TCR was recovered from an adult man with Graves' hyperthyroidism. The source material was peripheral blood or thyroid tissue (not recorded which). The chain is built from TRBV29-1 and TRBJ1-6; D uncertain. CDR3 DNA sequence: TGCAGCATTCCGGTAAACTCCTATAATTCACCCCTCCACTTT. It yields the protein CSIPVNSYNSPLHF.